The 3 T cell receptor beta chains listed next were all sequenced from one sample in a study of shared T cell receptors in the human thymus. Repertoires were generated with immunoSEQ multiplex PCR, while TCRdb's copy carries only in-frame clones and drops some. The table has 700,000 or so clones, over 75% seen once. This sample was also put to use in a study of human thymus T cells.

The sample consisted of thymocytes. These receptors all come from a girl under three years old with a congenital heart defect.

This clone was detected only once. CDR3 region: CASSLVPSGGATGELFF. DNA for the CDR3: TGTGCCAGCAGCTTAGTTCCTAGCGGGGGCGCCACCGGGGAGCTGTTTTTT. This chain links TRBV11-1 with TRBJ2-2; the match to TRBD2 covers 10 bases. J lost 4 bases, V lost 1 base, and 6 bases had no gene match. This CDR3 comprises 17 residues. Per the germline V gene, CDR1 is SGHAT and CDR2 is FQDESV (reference sequence). Full variable domain (remainder filled in from reference TRBV11-1 and TRBJ2-2): EAEVAQSPRYKITEKSQAVAFWCDPISGHATLYWYRQILGQGPELLVQFQDESVVDDSQLPKDRFSAERLKGVDSTLKIQPAELGDSAMYLCASSLVPSGGATGELFFGEGSRLTVL.

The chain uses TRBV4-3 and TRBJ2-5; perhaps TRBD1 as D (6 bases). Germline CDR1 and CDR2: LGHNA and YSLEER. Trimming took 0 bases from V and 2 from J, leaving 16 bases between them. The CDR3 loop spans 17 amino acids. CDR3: CASSQDGGRGGQETQYF. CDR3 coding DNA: TGCGCCAGCAGCCAAGATGGGGGCAGGGGTGGACAAGAGACCCAGTACTTC.

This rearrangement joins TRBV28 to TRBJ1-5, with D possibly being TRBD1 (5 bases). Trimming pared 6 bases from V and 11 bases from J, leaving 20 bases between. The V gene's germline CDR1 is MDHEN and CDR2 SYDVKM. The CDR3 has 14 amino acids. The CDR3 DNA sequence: TGTGCCAGCAGCCAGTTCTTACAGGCCGGTGCCCAGCATTTT. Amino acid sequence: CASSQFLQAGAQHF.